The present entry profiles one T cell receptor beta chain with its context. This sample stems from a study of blood T cell repertoires in COVID-19. In the study overall: Donors in the United States, Italy and Spain gave samples during acute or convalescent COVID-19.

Original data processing: Cell counts per sample came from amplifying reference gene primers. Assay used: immunoSEQ multiplex PCR; TCRdb lists only in-frame clones, some missing. D and trimming were read from the DNA, whereas the V and J calls and clone size are those reported in that table. Of around 320,000 clones listed, approximately 90% are singletons. Germline CDR1 reads SGHNT; CDR2 reads YENEEA. Trimming cost V 6 bases and J 5 bases; bases outside gene matches: 12. The CDR3 has 15 residues. Everyone who took part was roughly 18 to 89 years old, and they came from about two dozen US areas. Participants' own reports of clinical history determined their cohort assignment.

Sequencing was done on a sample of PBMCs or T cells enriched from blood (not recorded which). This receptor was identified in a woman under 40 who had been exposed to COVID-19. J is TRBJ1-1 and V is TRBV11-3; 7 bases line up with TRBD1. The CDR3 region is CASRYIGGVGTEAFF. The CDR3, as DNA: TGTGCCAGCAGATATATAGGGGGCGTCGGGACTGAAGCTTTCTTT.